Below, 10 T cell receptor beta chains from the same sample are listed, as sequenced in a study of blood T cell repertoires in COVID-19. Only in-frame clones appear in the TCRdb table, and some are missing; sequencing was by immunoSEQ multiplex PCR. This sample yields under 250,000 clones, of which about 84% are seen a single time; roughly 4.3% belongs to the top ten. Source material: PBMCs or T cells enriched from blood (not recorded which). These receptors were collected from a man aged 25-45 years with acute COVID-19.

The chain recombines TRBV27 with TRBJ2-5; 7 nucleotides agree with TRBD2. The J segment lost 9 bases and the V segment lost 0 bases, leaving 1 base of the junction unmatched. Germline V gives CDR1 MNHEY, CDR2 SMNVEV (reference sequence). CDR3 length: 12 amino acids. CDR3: CASSLSGGAQYF. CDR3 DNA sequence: TGTGCCAGCAGTTTATCGGGGGGGGCCCAGTACTTC.

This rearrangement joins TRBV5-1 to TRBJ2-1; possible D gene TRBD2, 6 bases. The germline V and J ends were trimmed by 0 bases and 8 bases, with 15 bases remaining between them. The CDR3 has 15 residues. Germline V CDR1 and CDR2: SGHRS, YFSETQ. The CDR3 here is CASSLDARSGDEQFF. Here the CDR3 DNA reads TGCGCCAGCAGCTTGGACGCGCGGTCGGGGGATGAGCAGTTCTTC. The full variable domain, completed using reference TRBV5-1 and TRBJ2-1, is KAGVTQTPRYLIKTRGQQVTLSCSPISGHRSVSWYQQTPGQGLQFLFEYFSETQRNKGNFPGRFSGRQFSNSRSEMNVSTLELGDSALYLCASSLDARSGDEQFFGPGTRLTVL.

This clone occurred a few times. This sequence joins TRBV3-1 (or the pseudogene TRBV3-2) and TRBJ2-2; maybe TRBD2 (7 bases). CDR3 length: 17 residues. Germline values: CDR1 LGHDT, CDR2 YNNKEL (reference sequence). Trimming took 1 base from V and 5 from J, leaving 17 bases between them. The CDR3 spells CASSQGLGGARTGELFF. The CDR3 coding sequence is TGTGCCAGCAGCCAAGGGCTTGGGGGGGCGCGGACCGGGGAGCTGTTTTTT.

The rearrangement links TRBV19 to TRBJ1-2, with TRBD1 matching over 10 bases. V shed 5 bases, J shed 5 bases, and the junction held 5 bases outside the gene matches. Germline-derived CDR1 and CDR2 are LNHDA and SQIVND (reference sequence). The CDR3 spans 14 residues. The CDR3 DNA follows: TGTGCCAGTAGTTTGGACAGGGGGACGTATGGCTACACCTTC. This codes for CASSLDRGTYGYTF.

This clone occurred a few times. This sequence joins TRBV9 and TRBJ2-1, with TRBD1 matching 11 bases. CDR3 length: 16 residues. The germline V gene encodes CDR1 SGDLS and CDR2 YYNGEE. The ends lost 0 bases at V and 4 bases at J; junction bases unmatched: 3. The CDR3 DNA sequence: TGTGCCAGCAGCGTAGCGGGACAGGGGGGATACAATGAGCAGTTCTTC. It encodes CASSVAGQGGYNEQFF. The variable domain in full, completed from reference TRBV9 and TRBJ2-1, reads DSGVTQTPKHLITATGQRVTLRCSPRSGDLSVYWYQQSLDQGLQFLIQYYNGEERAKGNILERFSAQQFPDLHSELNLSSLELGDSALYFCASSVAGQGGYNEQFFGPGTRLTVL.

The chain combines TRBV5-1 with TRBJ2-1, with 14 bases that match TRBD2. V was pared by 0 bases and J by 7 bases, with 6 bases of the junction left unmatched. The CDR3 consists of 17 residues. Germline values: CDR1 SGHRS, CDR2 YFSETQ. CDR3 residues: CASSLGTSGGLGNEQFF. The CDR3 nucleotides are TGCGCCAGCAGCTTGGGGACTAGCGGGGGGCTCGGGAATGAGCAGTTCTTC.

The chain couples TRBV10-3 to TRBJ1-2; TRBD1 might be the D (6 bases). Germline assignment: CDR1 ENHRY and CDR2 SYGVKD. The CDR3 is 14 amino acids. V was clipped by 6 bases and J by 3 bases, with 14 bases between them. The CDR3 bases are TGTGCCATCAGGACGGCAGGGGCGGACTATGGCTACACCTTC. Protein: CAIRTAGADYGYTF.

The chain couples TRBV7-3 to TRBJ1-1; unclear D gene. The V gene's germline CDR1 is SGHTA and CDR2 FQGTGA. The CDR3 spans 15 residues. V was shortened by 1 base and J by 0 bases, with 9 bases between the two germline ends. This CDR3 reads CASSLRVQVNTEAFF. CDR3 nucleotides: TGTGCCAGCAGCTTAAGGGTTCAGGTGAACACTGAAGCTTTCTTT.

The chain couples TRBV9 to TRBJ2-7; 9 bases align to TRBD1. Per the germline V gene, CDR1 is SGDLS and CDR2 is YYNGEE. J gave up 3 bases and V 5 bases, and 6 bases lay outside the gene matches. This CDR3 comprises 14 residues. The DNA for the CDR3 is TGTGCCAGCAGTTTCTGGGACAGGGACTACGAGCAGTACTTC. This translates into CASSFWDRDYEQYF.

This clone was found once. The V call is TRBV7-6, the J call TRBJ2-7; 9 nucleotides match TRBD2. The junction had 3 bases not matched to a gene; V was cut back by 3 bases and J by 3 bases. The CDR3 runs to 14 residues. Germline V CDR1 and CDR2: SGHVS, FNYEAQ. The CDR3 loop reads CASSLASGNYEQYF. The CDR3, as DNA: TGTGCCAGCAGCTTGGCTAGCGGGAACTACGAGCAGTACTTC.